Here is one TCR beta chain with its context. Its antigen is currently unknown. The sample belongs to a study of shared clonotypes between healthy human individuals. The ends were cut back, 0 bases at V and 1 base at J, with 14 bases in the middle. Germline CDR1 reads SGHDT; CDR2 reads YYEEEE. There are 17 residues in the CDR3. Study-level points and caveats: The sharing of around 5% of naive CD4 clonotypes was seen across several donors.

Sequenced by immunoSEQ multiplex PCR; TCRdb stores in-frame clones only, minus some. The data show over 95,000 clones, with under 70% seen just once and roughly a quarter held by the top ten. The chain carries TRBV5-6 and TRBJ2-1, with D possibly being TRBD2 (6 bases). The sample comprised memory CD8+ T cells sorted from blood. Sample subset: CD45RO+ cells pooled with CCR7-negative TemRA cells. This TCR derives from a woman aged 25 to 45 in good health. The CDR3 protein is CASSLAEVAVSYNEQFF. In DNA form, the CDR3 reads TGTGCCAGCAGCTTGGCCGAGGTAGCGGTATCCTACAATGAGCAGTTCTTC.